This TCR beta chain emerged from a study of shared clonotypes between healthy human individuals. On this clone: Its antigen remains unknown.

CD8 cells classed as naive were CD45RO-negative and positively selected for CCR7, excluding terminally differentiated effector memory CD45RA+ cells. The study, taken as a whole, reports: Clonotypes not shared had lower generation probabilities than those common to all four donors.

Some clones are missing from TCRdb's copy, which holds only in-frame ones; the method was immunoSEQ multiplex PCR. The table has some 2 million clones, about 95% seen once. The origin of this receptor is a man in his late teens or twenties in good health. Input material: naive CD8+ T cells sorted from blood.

CDR3 coding DNA: TGTGCCAGCAGTTTTGGCGGGCTCGGCACAGATACGCAGTATTTT. Amino acid sequence: CASSFGGLGTDTQYF. This chain connects TRBV27 to TRBJ2-3, with a tentative D call TRBD2 (5 bases). The CDR3 length is 15 residues. With 3 bases removed from V and 1 base from J, the gap between germline ends came to 11 bases. Per germline, CDR1 MNHEY and CDR2 SMNVEV (reference sequence).